These 14 T cell receptor beta chains were sequenced from one sample in a study of shared clonotypes between healthy human individuals. CD45RO-negative cells were positively selected for CCR7, leaving out terminally differentiated effector memory CD45RA+ cells. Clones were read by immunoSEQ multiplex PCR, and TCRdb kept only the in-frame ones, dropping some. Here the sample spans around 550,000 clones, around 95% being singletons. Sequencing was done on a sample of naive CD8+ T cells sorted from blood. The source of these receptors is a woman in her twenties or thirties in good health.

The gene calls are TRBV5-4 and TRBJ1-1; D remains ambiguous. The V and J ends lost 3 bases and 0 bases respectively, with 15 bases between them. The CDR3 extends over 16 amino acids. The germline gives CDR1 SGHNT, CDR2 YYREEE (reference sequence). The CDR3 coding sequence is TGTGCCAGCAGCTCACCCCCTGGGCCCGTGAACACTGAAGCTTTCTTT. It specifies CASSSPPGPVNTEAFF.

The genes are TRBV11-2 and TRBJ2-7; 8 nucleotides match TRBD2. CDR1 is SGHAT and CDR2 is FQNNGV in the germline V gene. The CDR3 is made up of 15 amino acids. Trimming removed 3 bases from V and 7 bases from J; junction bases left unmatched: 11. CDR3 DNA: TGTGCCAGCAGCTTCGAGACCGGGACTAGGGTAGAGCAGTACTTC. This sequence encodes CASSFETGTRVEQYF.

Worth noting for this clone: At one end the junction does not follow the germline gene, possibly because of a read error. The chain is built from TRBV6-6 and TRBJ2-7; possibly TRBD2 for D (5 bases). Germline V lookup: CDR1 MNHNY, CDR2 SVGAGI (reference sequence). CDR3 length: 13 residues. The CDR3 sequence is CVSSSGDSYEQYF. Here the CDR3 DNA reads TGTGTCAGCAGTTCCGGGGACTCCTACGAGCAGTACTTC.

Comments on this clone: Distinct nucleotide sequences in the sample also encode this CDR3. The chain couples TRBV11-2 to TRBJ2-1, with D uncertain. The V gene lost 2 bases and the J gene lost 0 bases, with 5 bases spanning the gap. CDR1 SGHAT and CDR2 FQNNGV come from the germline V gene. CDR3 length: 14 residues. The CDR3 is CASSLLSSYNEQFF. The CDR3 coding sequence is TGTGCCAGCAGCTTACTGAGCTCCTACAATGAGCAGTTCTTC.

V usage is TRBV29-1 and J usage is TRBJ2-7; D gene ambiguous. The CDR3 has 10 amino acids. Looked up from germline, CDR1 is SQVTM and CDR2 is ANQGSEA. Trimming left V 5 bases short and J 6 bases short, with 8 bases between. The CDR3 DNA follows: TGCAGCGTTCTGGGTCGCGAGCAGTACTTC. It codes for CSVLGREQYF.

Of note for this clone: Different DNA sequences within this sample yield the same CDR3. The chain has TRBV2 and TRBJ2-7; D call uncertain. V lost 8 bases and J 0 bases, leaving 5 bases between the germline ends. This CDR3 region has 11 residues. Germline CDR1 reads SNHLY; CDR2 reads FYNNEI. This CDR3 is CASGNSYEQYF. The CDR3 bases are TGTGCCAGCGGGAACTCCTACGAGCAGTACTTC.

The rearrangement links TRBV6-1 to TRBJ2-7; weak D call: TRBD1 (5 bases). Germline CDR1 is MNHNS and CDR2 is SASEGT. The CDR3 sequence is 11 residues long. V lost 4 bases and J lost 6, with 7 bases in between. The CDR3 here is CASSVQGEQYF. CDR3 sequence (DNA): TGTGCCAGCAGTGTCCAGGGCGAGCAGTACTTC.

In this sample, this clone turned up once. The chain has TRBV7-5 and TRBJ2-5; the table's TRBD2 call for D was not verified on the DNA. TRBV7-5 is deemed a pseudogene. CDR3 length equals 18 residues. CDR3 nucleotide sequence: TGTGTCAGAAGCTTAGTAGCCGGGTGGCGGGAGGGGGGAGAGACCCAGTACTTC. Its protein product is CVRSLVAGWREGGETQYF.

This chain links TRBV4-1 with TRBJ2-1; 9 nucleotides match TRBD2. The germline V gene encodes CDR1 MGHRA and CDR2 YSYEKL. The CDR3 runs to 19 residues. The trim removed 0 bases at V and 8 bases at J, leaving 17 bases unmatched. CDR3 nucleotide sequence: TGCGCCAGCAGCCAAGAGAGTTGGGGGGATGCTAGCGGGAAATATGAGCAGTTCTTC. As protein: CASSQESWGDASGKYEQFF.

The CDR3 region has the DNA TGCGCCAGCAGCCAAGTGTCAATGGCGCCCCAGCATTTT. It yields the protein CASSQVSMAPQHF. J is TRBJ1-5 and V is TRBV4-1; no reliable D call. V was trimmed by 1 base and J by 9 bases, leaving 10 bases between them. The length of the CDR3 is 13 residues. Germline values: CDR1 MGHRA, CDR2 YSYEKL.

The rearrangement links TRBV5-4 to TRBJ1-1; D remains unclear. Trimming shortened V by 0 bases and J by 11 bases, and 14 bases separated the two germline ends. This CDR3 contains 13 residues. Looked up from germline, CDR1 is SGHNT and CDR2 is YYREEE (reference sequence). The CDR3 protein is CASSLASSTDAFF. In DNA form, the CDR3 reads TGTGCCAGCAGCTTGGCCAGTTCCACGGATGCTTTCTTT.

The V gene is TRBV28, the J gene TRBJ1-4; no firm D call. Per the germline V gene, CDR1 is MDHEN and CDR2 is SYDVKM. The CDR3 runs 14 residues. V lost 7 bases, J lost 3 bases, and 12 bases lay in between. The DNA of the CDR3 is TGTGCCAGCACTTTGACACGGGCTAATGAAAAACTGTTTTTT. Residues: CASTLTRANEKLFF.

The rearrangement links TRBV11-3 to TRBJ2-1; D might be TRBD1 or TRBD2, each matching 5 bases. Germline-derived CDR1 and CDR2 are SGHNT and YENEEA. The CDR3 is 15 amino acids. V was cut by 3 bases and J by 0 bases, with 9 bases left in between. The CDR3 here is CASSLARGSYNEQFF. The CDR3 nucleotides read TGTGCCAGCAGCTTGGCGAGGGGCTCCTACAATGAGCAGTTCTTC.

The chain employs TRBV27 and TRBJ2-2; TRBD2 matches at 8 bases. CDR1 and CDR2 (germline): MNHEY, SMNVEV (reference sequence). This CDR3 spans 19 amino acids. Trimming removed 5 bases from V and 9 bases from J; junction bases left unmatched: 23. Here the CDR3 reads CASSPATLTGTRVARELFF. CDR3 sequence (DNA): TGTGCCAGCAGTCCCGCAACTCTTACCGGGACTAGGGTCGCCCGGGAGCTGTTTTTT.